These 5 T cell receptor beta chains originate from one sample sequenced in a study of blood T cell repertoires in COVID-19. Here immunoSEQ multiplex PCR was the method, and the copy in TCRdb shows in-frame clones only, minus some. The table records about 400,000 clones, roughly 90% of them present only once. What was sequenced was peripheral blood. All receptors come from a man aged 40-49 years with acute or convalescent COVID-19.

As for this clone: The sample holds other DNA sequences that translate to the same CDR3. The V call is TRBV30, the J call TRBJ2-1, with 9 bases fitting TRBD1. CDR1 is GTSNPN and CDR2 is SVGIG in the germline V gene (reference sequence). V shed 3 bases, J shed 0 bases, and the junction held 0 bases outside the gene matches. The CDR3 runs 14 residues. In DNA form, the CDR3 reads TGTGCCTGGAGGGACAGGGGCTCCTACAATGAGCAGTTCTTC. Translating it yields CAWRDRGSYNEQFF.

CDR3 DNA: TGTGCCAGCTCCCCCTTCCCCGGGGAGCTGTTTTTT. Its translation: CASSPFPGELFF. The rearrangement links TRBV5-5 to TRBJ2-2, with no clear D. CDR1 and CDR2 from the germline V gene are SGHKS and YYEKEE (reference sequence). Trimming removed 7 bases from V and 6 bases from J, with 10 bases in between. This CDR3 is built from 12 residues.

V gene TRBV29-1 combines with J gene TRBJ2-7; tentative D call: TRBD1 (5 bases). Germline CDR1 is SQVTM and CDR2 is ANQGSEA. V was cut by 5 bases and J by 1 base, with 12 bases left in between. The CDR3 has 13 amino acids. The CDR3 sequence: CSVYGAGSYEQYF. The DNA of the CDR3 is TGCAGCGTTTATGGGGCTGGGTCCTACGAGCAGTACTTC.

This clone was counted once. The J gene is TRBJ1-2, the V gene TRBV27; D might be TRBD1 (6 bases). Germline CDR1 is MNHEY and CDR2 is SMNVEV (reference sequence). The CDR3 consists of 14 residues. V gave up 0 bases and J gave up 4 bases, with 9 bases separating them. CDR3 region: CASSLSGTSYGYTF. CDR3 nucleotide sequence: TGTGCCAGCAGTTTATCTGGGACAAGCTATGGCTACACCTTC.

CDR3 sequence reads: CASSHLLGGKALSGIPPDTQYF. The CDR3 nucleotides read TGTGCCAGCAGCCACCTCCTTGGGGGAAAAGCCCTTAGCGGGATCCCCCCAGATACGCAGTATTTT. V and J are TRBV3-1 (or the pseudogene TRBV3-2) and TRBJ2-3; 8 bases align to TRBD2. The V segment lost 3 bases and the J segment 4 bases; nucleotides outside the gene matches: 27. Germline V lookup: CDR1 LGHDT, CDR2 YNNKEL (reference sequence). The CDR3 covers 22 residues.